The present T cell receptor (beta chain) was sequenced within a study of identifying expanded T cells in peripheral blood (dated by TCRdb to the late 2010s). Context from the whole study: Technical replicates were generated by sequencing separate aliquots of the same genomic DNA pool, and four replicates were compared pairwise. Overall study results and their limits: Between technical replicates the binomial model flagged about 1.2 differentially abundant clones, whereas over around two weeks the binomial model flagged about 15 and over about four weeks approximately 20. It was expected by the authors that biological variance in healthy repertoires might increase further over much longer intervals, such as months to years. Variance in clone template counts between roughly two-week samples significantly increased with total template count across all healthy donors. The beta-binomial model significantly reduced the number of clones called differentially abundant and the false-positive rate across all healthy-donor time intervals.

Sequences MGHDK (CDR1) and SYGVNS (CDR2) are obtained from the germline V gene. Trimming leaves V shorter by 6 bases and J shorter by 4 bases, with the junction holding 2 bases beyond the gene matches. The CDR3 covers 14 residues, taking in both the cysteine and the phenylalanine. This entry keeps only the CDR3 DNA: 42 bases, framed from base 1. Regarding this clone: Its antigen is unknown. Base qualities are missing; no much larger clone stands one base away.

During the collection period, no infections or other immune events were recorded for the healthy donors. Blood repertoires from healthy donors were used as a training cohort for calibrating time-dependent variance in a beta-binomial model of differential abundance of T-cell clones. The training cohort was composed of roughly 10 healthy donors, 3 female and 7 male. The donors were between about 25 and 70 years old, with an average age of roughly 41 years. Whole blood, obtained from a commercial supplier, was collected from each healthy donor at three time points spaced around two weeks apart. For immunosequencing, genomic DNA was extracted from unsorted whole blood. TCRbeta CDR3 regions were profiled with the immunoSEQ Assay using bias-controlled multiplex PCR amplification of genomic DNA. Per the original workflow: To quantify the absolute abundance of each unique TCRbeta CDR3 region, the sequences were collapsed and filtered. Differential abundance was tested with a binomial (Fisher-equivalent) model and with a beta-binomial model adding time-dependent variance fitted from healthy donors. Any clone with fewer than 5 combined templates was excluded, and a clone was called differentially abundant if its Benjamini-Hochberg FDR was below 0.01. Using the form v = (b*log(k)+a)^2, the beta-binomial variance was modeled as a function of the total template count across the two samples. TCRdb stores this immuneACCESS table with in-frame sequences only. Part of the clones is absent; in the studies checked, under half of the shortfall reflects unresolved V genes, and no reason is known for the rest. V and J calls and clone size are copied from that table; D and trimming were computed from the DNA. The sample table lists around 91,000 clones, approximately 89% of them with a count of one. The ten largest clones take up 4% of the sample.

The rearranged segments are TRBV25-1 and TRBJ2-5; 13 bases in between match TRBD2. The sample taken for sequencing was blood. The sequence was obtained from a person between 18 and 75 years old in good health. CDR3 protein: CASSGLAGAETQYF. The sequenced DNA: TGTGCCAGCAGCGGACTAGCGGGAGCAGAGACCCAGTACTTC.